The present entry profiles one TCR beta chain with its context. Germline V CDR1 and CDR2: LGHDT, YNNKEL (reference sequence). This CDR3 is 16 amino acids long. The V and J ends lost 0 bases and 3 bases respectively, with 15 bases between them. The data originate from a study of blood T cell repertoires in COVID-19. Profiling relied on immunoSEQ multiplex PCR, and the TCRdb table lists in-frame clones only, not all of them. The repertoire has more than 100,000 clones, 65% to 85% of them found once; the top ten carry approximately 17%. The chain recombines TRBV3-1 (or the pseudogene TRBV3-2) with TRBJ2-7; D not resolved. The receptor was derived from a woman aged 80 or over with acute or convalescent COVID-19. Specimen: peripheral blood. CDR3 DNA sequence: TGTGCCAGCAGCCAAGATCTCATCGTCTTACACTACGAGCAGTACTTC. This codes for CASSQDLIVLHYEQYF.